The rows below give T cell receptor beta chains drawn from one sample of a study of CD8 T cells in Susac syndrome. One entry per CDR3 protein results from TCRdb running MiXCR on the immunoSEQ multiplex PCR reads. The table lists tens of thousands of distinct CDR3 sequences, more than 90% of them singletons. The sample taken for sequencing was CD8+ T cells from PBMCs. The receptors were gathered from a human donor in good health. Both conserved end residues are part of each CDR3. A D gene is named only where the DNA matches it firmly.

CASRGSRTGGNRETQYF | TRBJ2-5 | TRBD1 | TRBV3-1
CASSYQGQGALGYTF | TRBJ1-2 | TRBD1 | TRBV13
CASSEAVGAMDEQYF | TRBJ2-7 | - | TRBV6-1
CASSELGIRYEQYF | TRBJ2-7 | - | TRBV2
CASSSGSSYNEQFF | TRBJ2-1 | - | TRBV18
CASSARTSTGYNEQFF | TRBJ2-1 | TRBD2 | TRBV7-9
CASSLLGESNEKLFF | TRBJ1-4 | - | TRBV7-9
CASSQDRNPTTGELFF | TRBJ2-2 | - | TRBV4-3
CASSQELGSRLYGYTF | TRBJ1-2 | - | TRBV3-1
CASSPPYRGRSYEQYF | TRBJ2-7 | TRBD1 | TRBV4-1
CASSLIWGGETQYF | TRBJ2-5 | TRBD2 | TRBV27
CASSLGADTQYF | TRBJ2-3 | - | TRBV5-4
CASSPPAGPTIQCF | TRBJ2-4 | - | TRBV2
CASRGLWRGEETQYF | TRBJ2-5 | TRBD2 | TRBV5-1
CASSLGLAGVTGEQYF | TRBJ2-7 | TRBD2 | TRBV11-2
CASSLTGDDTQYF | TRBJ2-3 | - | TRBV7-3
CASSIPGQDVAGNTIYF | TRBJ1-3 | TRBD1 | TRBV19
CASSFQGNYGYTF | TRBJ1-2 | - | TRBV27
CASSGNREAETQYF | TRBJ2-5 | - | TRBV25-1
CASSDAGRESSYNEQFF | TRBJ2-1 | - | TRBV7-9
CASSYQGGTGELFF | TRBJ2-2 | - | TRBV6-5
CASSPWVAGPGNEQFF | TRBJ2-1 | TRBD2 | TRBV12-3/TRBV12-4
CATSDPEGVNKQFF | TRBJ2-1 | - | TRBV24-1
CASSLTYEQYF | TRBJ2-7 | - | TRBV2
CASSKHSDRGFPQHF | TRBJ1-5 | - | TRBV21-1
CASSTPGTSIDTQYF | TRBJ2-3 | TRBD2 | TRBV19
CASSPKSSSSYNEQFF | TRBJ2-1 | - | TRBV27
CATVSEQDGETQYF | TRBJ2-5 | - | TRBV12-3/TRBV12-4
CASSRPKAGGSNEQFF | TRBJ2-1 | TRBD2 | TRBV7-8
CASSASGGPTYEQYF | TRBJ2-7 | TRBD2 | TRBV7-2
CASSLPYTGELFF | TRBJ2-2 | - | TRBV7-6
CASSQVAGPGANVLTF | TRBJ2-6 | - | TRBV3-1
CASSQVGVGETQYF | TRBJ2-5 | - | TRBV4-1
CASSQEGLTSYEQYF | TRBJ2-7 | - | TRBV4-1
CAWSAGGGHEQYF | TRBJ2-7 | TRBD2 | TRBV30
CASSLVCSSKLPLFGQPQHF | TRBJ1-5 | - | TRBV5-1
CASSFIGRDRGFQETQYF | TRBJ2-5 | TRBD1 | TRBV5-1
CASSRRDNEGEQFF | TRBJ2-1 | - | TRBV4-1
CASSSKRASGGHTDTQYF | TRBJ2-3 | TRBD2 | TRBV2
CASTSLGALDNSPLHF | TRBJ1-6 | - | TRBV7-9
CSVDPDGNTGELFF | TRBJ2-2 | - | TRBV29-1
CASSPRLGTSDTQYF | TRBJ2-3 | - | TRBV4-1
CASSQDTAVGTQYF | TRBJ2-5 | - | TRBV4-1
CASSQSGLAGSRYEQYF | TRBJ2-7 | TRBD2 | TRBV23-1
CASSSVGQGGAPQHF | TRBJ1-5 | - | TRBV7-9
CASSQPGQAILSYNEQFF | TRBJ2-1 | TRBD1 | TRBV18
CASSGIGITYEQYF | TRBJ2-7 | - | TRBV2
CASRGRPGYTF | TRBJ1-2 | - | TRBV6-1
CASSYSRDIQETQYF | TRBJ2-5 | - | TRBV6-2/TRBV6-3
CSAEASGANVLTF | TRBJ2-6 | - | TRBV29-1
CATTAPGLAGSTDTQYF | TRBJ2-3 | TRBD2 | TRBV5-1
CAWSGGQGINEQYF | TRBJ2-7 | TRBD1 | TRBV30
CASSSPDGKYNEQFF | TRBJ2-1 | - | TRBV5-8
CASSPGTGLFRDTQYF | TRBJ2-3 | TRBD1 | TRBV7-2
CASSVTSGGLSYEQYF | TRBJ2-7 | TRBD2 | TRBV27
CASSLGTSGAYEQYF | TRBJ2-7 | TRBD2 | TRBV5-1